This entry is about one TCR beta chain. Different DNA sequences within this sample yield the same CDR3. Sequencing was performed with immunoSEQ multiplex PCR; in TCRdb, only in-frame clones are kept and a portion is missing. Of 13,000 to 15,000 clones listed, approximately 88% were seen once; the top ten hold 11%. This sample is part of a study of technical replicates of blood from a few donors. With 1 base removed from V and 5 bases from J, the gap between germline ends came to 11 bases. In germline, CDR1 is KGHSH, CDR2 LQKENI. The length of the CDR3 is 15 residues. The rearrangement joins TRBV18 to TRBJ1-4; D may be TRBD1 (5 bases). This clonotype was obtained from a human donor in good health. The sequencing sample was made of PBMCs. Here the CDR3 DNA reads TGTGCCAGCTCACCACTCCAGGGCCGAAATGAAAAACTGTTTTTT. Its protein is CASSPLQGRNEKLFF.